The text below deals with one T cell receptor beta chain. Its antigen is undetermined. Each donor's status was that of a healthy bone marrow donor. Use of 60 Vbeta and 13 Jbeta primers characterized the PCR. The assay was immunoSEQ multiplex PCR, and TCRdb's table has in-frame clones only and misses some. This table holds 75,000 to 95,000 clones, 80% to 90% found once. The data belong to a study of cytomegalovirus exposure and HLA in healthy donors. Overall study results and limits: Earlier findings revealed that most TCR beta V segments proved productive either about 90% or about 30% of the time. A link between a missense DCLRE1C variant and TCR beta V- and J-gene trimming emerged from a later analysis. In vitro work confirmed that three CMV-associated chains recognize CMV antigens.

V lost 3 bases and J lost 4; bases outside the gene matches: 7. Germline CDR1 and CDR2: MRHNA and SNTAGT. The CDR3 length is 15 residues. Sequencing input: PBMCs. The chain recombines TRBV6-4 with TRBJ1-1, with 8 bases matching TRBD1. This TCR came from a woman between 18 and 29 years old in good health and CMV-seropositive. The CDR3 loop reads CASSEPGTGGTEAFF. In DNA, the CDR3 is TGTGCCAGCAGTGAACCGGGAACAGGGGGCACTGAAGCTTTCTTT.